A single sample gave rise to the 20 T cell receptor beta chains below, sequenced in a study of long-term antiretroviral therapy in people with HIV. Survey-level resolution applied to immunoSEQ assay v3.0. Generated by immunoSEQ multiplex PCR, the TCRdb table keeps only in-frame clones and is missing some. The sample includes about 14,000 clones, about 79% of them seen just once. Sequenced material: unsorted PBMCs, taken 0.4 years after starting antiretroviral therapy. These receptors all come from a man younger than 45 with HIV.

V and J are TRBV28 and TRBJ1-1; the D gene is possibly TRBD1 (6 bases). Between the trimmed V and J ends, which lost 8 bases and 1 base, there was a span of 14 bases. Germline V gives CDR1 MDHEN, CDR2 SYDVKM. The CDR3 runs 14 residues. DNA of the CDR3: TGTGCCAGCGGAGTTAGGGGGACGAACACTGAAGCTTTCTTT. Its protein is CASGVRGTNTEAFF.

The CDR3 DNA reads TGTGCCAGCAGCTTAGTAGTGGGAGGGTGGAATGAGCAGTTCTTC. As protein: CASSLVVGGWNEQFF. The V call is TRBV11-2, the J call TRBJ2-1, with 7 bases lining up with TRBD2. The CDR3 sequence is 15 residues long. Germline CDR1 reads SGHAT; CDR2 reads FQNNGV. The V and J ends lost 1 base and 7 bases, in that order; junction bases with no gene match: 7.

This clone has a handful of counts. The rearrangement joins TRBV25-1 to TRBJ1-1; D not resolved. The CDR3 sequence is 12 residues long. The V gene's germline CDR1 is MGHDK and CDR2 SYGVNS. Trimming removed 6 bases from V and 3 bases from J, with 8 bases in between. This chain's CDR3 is CASSAPHTEAFF. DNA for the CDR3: TGTGCCAGCAGCGCCCCTCACACTGAAGCTTTCTTT.

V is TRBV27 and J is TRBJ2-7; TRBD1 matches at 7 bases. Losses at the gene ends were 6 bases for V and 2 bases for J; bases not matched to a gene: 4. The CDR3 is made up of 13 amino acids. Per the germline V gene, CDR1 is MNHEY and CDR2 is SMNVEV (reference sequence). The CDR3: CASRPGQTYEQYF. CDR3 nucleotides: TGTGCCAGCAGACCGGGACAGACCTACGAGCAGTACTTC.

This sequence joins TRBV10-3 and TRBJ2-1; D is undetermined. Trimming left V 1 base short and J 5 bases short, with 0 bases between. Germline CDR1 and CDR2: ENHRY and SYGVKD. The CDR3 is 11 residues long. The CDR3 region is CAISEYNEQFF. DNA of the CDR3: TGTGCCATCAGTGAGTACAATGAGCAGTTCTTC.

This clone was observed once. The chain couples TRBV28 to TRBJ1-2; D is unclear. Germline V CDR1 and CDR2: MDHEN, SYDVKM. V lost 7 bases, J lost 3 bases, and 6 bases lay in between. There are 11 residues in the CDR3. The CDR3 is CASISDYGYTF. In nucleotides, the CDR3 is TGTGCCAGCATTAGTGACTATGGCTACACCTTC.

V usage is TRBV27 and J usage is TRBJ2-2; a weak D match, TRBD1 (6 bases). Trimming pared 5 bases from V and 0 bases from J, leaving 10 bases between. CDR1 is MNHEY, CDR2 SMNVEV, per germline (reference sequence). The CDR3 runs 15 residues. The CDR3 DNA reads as TGTGCCAGCAGTCTTCGGACAGCGAACACCGGGGAGCTGTTTTTT. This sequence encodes CASSLRTANTGELFF.

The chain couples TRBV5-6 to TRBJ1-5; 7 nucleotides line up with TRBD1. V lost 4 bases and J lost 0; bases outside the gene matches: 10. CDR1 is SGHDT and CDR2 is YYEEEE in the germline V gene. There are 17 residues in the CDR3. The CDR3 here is CASSEGAGTDSNQPQHF. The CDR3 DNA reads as TGTGCCAGCAGCGAGGGGGCCGGGACGGATAGCAATCAGCCCCAGCATTTT.

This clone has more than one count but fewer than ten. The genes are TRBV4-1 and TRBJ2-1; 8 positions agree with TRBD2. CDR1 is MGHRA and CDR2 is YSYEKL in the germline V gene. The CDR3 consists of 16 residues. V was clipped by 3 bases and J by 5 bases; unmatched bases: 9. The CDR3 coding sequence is TGCGCCAGCAGCCAGGGACTAGGGTTCTCTGACAATGAGCAGTTCTTC. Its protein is CASSQGLGFSDNEQFF.

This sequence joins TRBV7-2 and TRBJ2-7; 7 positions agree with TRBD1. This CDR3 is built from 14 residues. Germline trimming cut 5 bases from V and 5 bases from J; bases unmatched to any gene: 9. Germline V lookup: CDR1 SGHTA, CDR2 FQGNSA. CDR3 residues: CASSKDRVAHEQYF. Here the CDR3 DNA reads TGTGCCAGCAGCAAAGACAGGGTAGCCCACGAGCAGTACTTC. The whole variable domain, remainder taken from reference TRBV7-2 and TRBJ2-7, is GAGVSQSPSNKVTEKGKDVELRCDPISGHTALYWYRQSLGQGLEFLIYFQGNSAPDKSGLPSDRFSAERTGGSVSTLTIQRTQQEDSAVYLCASSKDRVAHEQYFGPGTRLTVT.

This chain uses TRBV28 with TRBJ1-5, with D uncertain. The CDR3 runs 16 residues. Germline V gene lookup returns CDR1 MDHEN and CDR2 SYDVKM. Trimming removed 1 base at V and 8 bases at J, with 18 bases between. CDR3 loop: CASSLYSVFQREPQHF. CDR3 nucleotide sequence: TGTGCCAGCAGTTTATACTCTGTATTCCAAAGGGAGCCCCAGCATTTT.

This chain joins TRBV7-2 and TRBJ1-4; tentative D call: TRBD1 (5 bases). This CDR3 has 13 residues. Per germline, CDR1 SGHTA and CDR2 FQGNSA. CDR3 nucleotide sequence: TGTGCGAGGGGTGGGTTAGCTAATGAAAAACTGTTTTTT. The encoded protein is CARGGLANEKLFF.

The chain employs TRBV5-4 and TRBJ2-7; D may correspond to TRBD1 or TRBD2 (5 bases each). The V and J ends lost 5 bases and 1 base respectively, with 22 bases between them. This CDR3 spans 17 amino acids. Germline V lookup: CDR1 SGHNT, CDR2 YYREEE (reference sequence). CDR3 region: CASSRDVGVHRSYEQYF. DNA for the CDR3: TGTGCCAGCAGTCGGGACGTGGGGGTTCATCGGTCCTACGAGCAGTACTTC.

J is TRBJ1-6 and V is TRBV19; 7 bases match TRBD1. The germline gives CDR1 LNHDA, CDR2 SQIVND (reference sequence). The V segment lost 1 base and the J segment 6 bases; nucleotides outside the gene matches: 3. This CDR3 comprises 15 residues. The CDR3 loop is CASSIAGQINSPLHF. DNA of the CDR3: TGTGCCAGTAGTATAGCGGGACAGATTAATTCACCCCTCCACTTT. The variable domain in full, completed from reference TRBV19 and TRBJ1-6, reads DGGITQSPKYLFRKEGQNVTLSCEQNLNHDAMYWYRQDPGQGLRLIYYSQIVNDFQKGDIAEGYSVSREKKESFPLTVTSAQKNPTAFYLCASSIAGQINSPLHFGNGTRLTVT.

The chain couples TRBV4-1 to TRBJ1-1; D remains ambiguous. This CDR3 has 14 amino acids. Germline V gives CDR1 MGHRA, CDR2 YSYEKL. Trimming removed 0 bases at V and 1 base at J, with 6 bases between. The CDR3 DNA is TGCGCCAGCAGCCAAGAAGGGAGGAACACTGAAGCTTTCTTT. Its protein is CASSQEGRNTEAFF.

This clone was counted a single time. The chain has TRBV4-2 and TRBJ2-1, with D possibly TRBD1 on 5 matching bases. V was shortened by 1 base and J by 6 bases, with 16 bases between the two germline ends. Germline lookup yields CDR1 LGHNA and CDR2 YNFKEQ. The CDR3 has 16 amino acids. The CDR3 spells CASSQGPGEGVNEQFF. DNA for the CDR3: TGTGCCAGCAGCCAAGGACCGGGCGAAGGGGTCAATGAGCAGTTCTTC.

CDR3 region: CASSHDSYNEQFF. The CDR3 region has the DNA TGTGCCAGCAGCCACGACAGCTACAATGAGCAGTTCTTC. V and J are TRBV7-3 and TRBJ2-1; perhaps TRBD1 as D (5 bases). The germline V and J ends were trimmed by 5 bases and 3 bases, with 8 bases remaining between them. CDR1 and CDR2 (germline): SGHTA, FQGTGA. This CDR3 region has 13 residues.

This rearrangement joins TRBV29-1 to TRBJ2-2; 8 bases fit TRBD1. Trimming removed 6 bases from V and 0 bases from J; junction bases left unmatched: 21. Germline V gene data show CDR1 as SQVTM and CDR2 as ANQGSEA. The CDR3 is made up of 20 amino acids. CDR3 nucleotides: TGCAGCGTCCGACTATGGGGACAGGATTTCTCCTTTCCGAACACCGGGGAGCTGTTTTTT. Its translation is CSVRLWGQDFSFPNTGELFF.

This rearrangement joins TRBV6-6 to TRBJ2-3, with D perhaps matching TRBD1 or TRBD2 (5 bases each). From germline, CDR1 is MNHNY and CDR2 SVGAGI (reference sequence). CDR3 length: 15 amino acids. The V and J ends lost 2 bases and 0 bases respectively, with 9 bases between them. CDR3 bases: TGTGCCAGCAGTTACCCCGGGGCTAGCACAGATACGCAGTATTTT. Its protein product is CASSYPGASTDTQYF.

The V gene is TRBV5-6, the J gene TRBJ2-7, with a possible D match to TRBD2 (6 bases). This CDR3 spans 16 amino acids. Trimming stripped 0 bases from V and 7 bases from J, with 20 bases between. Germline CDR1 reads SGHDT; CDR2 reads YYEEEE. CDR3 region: CASSLGAGGYPAEQYF. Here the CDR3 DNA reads TGTGCCAGCAGCTTGGGAGCGGGCGGGTATCCTGCGGAGCAGTACTTC.